Listed here are 5 T cell receptor beta chains from one sample, sequenced in a study of blood T cells in healthy people across ages. PCR was performed a second time for roughly 7 to 12 cycles using a sample-barcoded 5' primer and a J-beta primer mix. TCRdb re-called the 5' RACE reads with MiXCR, one entry per CDR3 protein. Among some 1.5 million distinct CDR3 sequences listed, roughly 30% were seen once. The specimen was blood. Receptors were obtained from a young woman in good health.

This clonotype was picked up a small number of times. The chain recombines TRBV7-6 with TRBJ1-4; no clear D gene. The V and J ends lost 5 bases and 8 bases respectively, with 12 bases between them. Germline V lookup: CDR1 SGHVS, CDR2 FNYEAQ. The CDR3 sequence is 13 residues long. CDR3 DNA: TGTGCCAGCAGCCCAAATAGGGCAGAAAAACTGTTTTTT. Translation gives CASSPNRAEKLFF.

This clonotype has just a few counts. The chain links TRBV5-1 to TRBJ1-2, with 8 bases fitting TRBD1. The J segment lost 2 bases and the V segment lost 5 bases, leaving 5 bases of the junction unmatched. The CDR3 extends over 14 amino acids. Germline CDR1 SGHRS, CDR2 YFSETQ. The CDR3 bases are TGCGCCAGCAGTCCGGACAGGGAAAACTATGGCTACACCTTC. It encodes CASSPDRENYGYTF.

The chain is built from TRBV12-3 or TRBV12-4 and TRBJ1-6, with D perhaps matching TRBD1 (5 bases). The CDR3 contains 14 residues. V dropped 1 base and J dropped 12 bases, with 13 bases sitting between them. The CDR3: CASSLDAGQGPLHF. CDR3 in DNA: TGTGCCAGCAGTTTAGACGCGGGGCAGGGACCCCTCCACTTT.

This clonotype was seen many times. The rearrangement joins TRBV11-2 to TRBJ2-5; D gene unclear. Germline V lookup: CDR1 SGHAT, CDR2 FQNNGV. The ends were cut back, 5 bases at V and 5 bases at J, with 12 bases in the middle. The CDR3 spans 13 residues. In DNA form, the CDR3 reads TGTGCCAGCAGCCGCCAGGTTAAGGAGACCCAGTACTTC. Its protein is CASSRQVKETQYF.

This chain connects TRBV4-3 to TRBJ2-1, with D perhaps TRBD2 (6 bases). CDR3 size: 17 residues. Germline V gene data show CDR1 as LGHNA and CDR2 as YSLEER. Trimming removed 1 base at V and 9 bases at J, with 22 bases between. The CDR3 is CASSQGRGWEVGAEQFF. CDR3 DNA sequence: TGCGCCAGCAGCCAAGGGCGAGGGTGGGAGGTGGGCGCTGAGCAGTTCTTC.